This TCR beta chain was recovered during a study of cytomegalovirus exposure and HLA in healthy donors. The PCR was carried out with 60 Vbeta primers and 13 Jbeta primers. Profiled with immunoSEQ multiplex PCR; TCRdb holds only in-frame clones, not every one. The sample contains about 98,000 clones, around 72% of which appear only once. A note on this clone: Its specificity is not known.

Study conclusions and caveats: An ancestry cluster, one associated with Asian ancestry, reportedly showed fewer N-insertions than the approximately 660-donor mean in a later analysis. Follow-up analysis later connected one missense variant in DCLRE1C with trimming of TCR beta V- and J-genes. The sole available immune exposure information was CMV serostatus.

V was clipped by 4 bases and J by 0 bases; unmatched bases: 5. Germline assignment: CDR1 GTSNPN and CDR2 SVGIG (reference sequence). The CDR3 spans 15 residues. The chain uses TRBV30 and TRBJ2-2; 7 bases line up with TRBD1. This sequence was found in a man aged 18 to 29 in good health and CMV-seropositive. Source material: PBMCs. Here the CDR3 reads CAWTRDRANTGELFF. The CDR3 DNA reads TGTGCCTGGACTCGGGACAGAGCGAACACCGGGGAGCTGTTTTTT.